This T cell receptor beta chain was obtained from a study of cytomegalovirus exposure and HLA in healthy donors. For the study at large: In a previous analysis, around 110 million unique TCR beta sequences were found from 150 million to 200 million T cells.

Primers for the PCR totalled 60 Vbeta and 13 Jbeta. Here immunoSEQ multiplex PCR was the method, and the copy in TCRdb shows in-frame clones only, minus some. The table records 100,000 or so clones, 83% of them present only once. Healthy donors of bone marrow made up the group. The CDR3 loop spans 15 amino acids. CDR1 is SGHTA, CDR2 FQGNSA, per germline. Deletions cut 4 bases from V and 7 bases from J, with 17 bases between. The J gene is TRBJ1-5, the V gene TRBV7-2; the D gene is possibly TRBD1 (5 bases). The sample taken for sequencing was PBMCs. This TCR came from a man aged 18 to 30 in good health and CMV-seronegative. CDR3 amino acids: CASSSGGFAGQPQHF. The CDR3 nucleotides are TGTGCCAGCAGCTCCGGGGGGTTCGCGGGCCAGCCCCAGCATTTT. The variable domain in full, completed from reference TRBV7-2 and TRBJ1-5, reads GAGVSQSPSNKVTEKGKDVELRCDPISGHTALYWYRQSLGQGLEFLIYFQGNSAPDKSGLPSDRFSAERTGGSVSTLTIQRTQQEDSAVYLCASSSGGFAGQPQHFGDGTRLSIL.